This TCR beta chain was sequenced for a study of blood T cell repertoires in COVID-19. The overall study: T cells, B-cell-depleted T cells, or PBMCs supplied cDNA or gDNA.

In the authors' workflow: From reference gene primer amplification, estimates of nucleated cell counts were derived. The table came from immunoSEQ multiplex PCR; TCRdb's copy has only in-frame clones and leaves some out. The V and J calls and clone size come from that table; D and trimming were worked out from the DNA. The sample records about half a million clones, about 91% being singletons. Seattle participants joined during active infection and were tracked over time. The CDR3 covers 14 residues. With V trimmed by 2 bases and J by 7 bases, 8 bases remained unmatched. Germline-derived CDR1 and CDR2 are SGDLS and YYNGEE.

The sample taken for sequencing was peripheral blood. V gene TRBV9 combines with J gene TRBJ2-7, with TRBD1 matching over 8 bases. This sequence originates from a man younger than 35 with COVID-19, enrolled during active disease. Here the CDR3 reads CASSVGTGDGEQYF. DNA for the CDR3: TGTGCCAGCAGCGTTGGGACAGGCGATGGAGAGCAGTACTTC.